This T cell receptor (beta chain) was found in a study of tissue T cells after allogeneic stem cell transplantation. Here immunoSEQ multiplex PCR was the method, and the copy in TCRdb shows in-frame clones only, minus some. The sample includes 25,000 or so clones, roughly nine tenths seen only once; the top ten take about 2%. This TCR came from a male donor at least 60 years old who later had graft-versus-host disease after an allogeneic stem cell transplant. Sequenced here: blood, sampled before transplantation.

CDR3 sequence reads: CASTTRGSPLHF. DNA of the CDR3: TGTGCCAGCACCACTCGGGGTTCACCCCTCCACTTT. This rearrangement joins TRBV6-5 to TRBJ1-6; D not resolved. V was trimmed by 7 bases and J by 9 bases, leaving 10 bases between them. The CDR3 totals 12 residues. Germline loops: CDR1 MNHEY, CDR2 SVGAGI.